The text below deals with one T cell receptor (beta chain). Its antigen is unknown. From the RT-PCR reads, TCRdb called clonotypes with MiXCR, one entry per CDR3 protein. Among roughly 670,000 distinct CDR3 sequences listed, about 14% were seen once. Looked up from germline, CDR1 is MDHEN and CDR2 is SYDVKM. The V end was cut by 5 bases, the J end by 0 bases, with 7 bases between. CDR3 length: 14 amino acids. This specimen belongs to a study of response to subunit inactivated influenza vaccine. General study results and limits: Authors suggested seasonal influenza vaccinations each recruit few new T cells.

This chain connects TRBV28 to TRBJ2-2, with D perhaps TRBD2 (5 bases). The receptor was derived from a man aged 45-65 years who received an inactivated influenza vaccine. The sample consisted of PBMCs from blood, taken approximately 15 days before vaccination. The CDR3: CASSRSANTGELFF. In DNA, the CDR3 is TGTGCCAGCAGTCGTAGCGCGAACACCGGGGAGCTGTTTTTT.